One T cell receptor (beta chain) is described in this entry. Its antigen is still unknown. This sample was taken from a study of shared clonotypes between healthy human individuals. Study-wide findings and caveats: Estimated clonotype richness was generally higher in naive than memory subsets. Sampling included only blood; tissue repertoires likely differ.

Using about 0.2 ug DNA, approximately 27,000 T cell genomes, the sorted-subset replicate PCRs were run. Repertoires were generated with immunoSEQ multiplex PCR, while TCRdb's copy carries only in-frame clones and drops some. This table holds 2 million to 3 million clones, 93% found once. V was clipped by 2 bases and J by 0 bases, with 12 bases between them. Germline V lookup: CDR1 MNHEY, CDR2 SMNVEV (reference sequence). This CDR3 is built from 16 residues. The source material was naive CD4+ T cells from PBMCs. The subset was: CD45RA+ positively selected. The clonotype comes from a young man in good health. Some clones in this sample may be carry-over from other donors' samples. The chain is built from TRBV27 and TRBJ2-3; D possibly matches TRBD1 or TRBD2 (6 bases each). The CDR3 sequence is CASSLSWGASTDTQYF. DNA for the CDR3: TGTGCCAGCAGTTTAAGTTGGGGGGCGAGCACAGATACGCAGTATTTT.